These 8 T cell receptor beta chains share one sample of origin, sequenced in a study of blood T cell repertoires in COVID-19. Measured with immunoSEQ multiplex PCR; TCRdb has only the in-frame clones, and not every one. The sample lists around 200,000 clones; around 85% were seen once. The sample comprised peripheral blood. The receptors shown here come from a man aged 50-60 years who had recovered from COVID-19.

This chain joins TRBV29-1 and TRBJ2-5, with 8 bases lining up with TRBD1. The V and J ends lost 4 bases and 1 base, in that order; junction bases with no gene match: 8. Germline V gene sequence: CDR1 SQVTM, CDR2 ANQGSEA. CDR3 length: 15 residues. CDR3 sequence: CSVVGFGQGQETQYF. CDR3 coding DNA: TGCAGCGTTGTAGGTTTCGGACAGGGCCAAGAGACCCAGTACTTC.

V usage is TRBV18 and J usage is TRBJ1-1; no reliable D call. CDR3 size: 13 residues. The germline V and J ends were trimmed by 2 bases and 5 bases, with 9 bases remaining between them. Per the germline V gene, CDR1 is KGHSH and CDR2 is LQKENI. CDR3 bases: TGTGCCAGCTCACCAACAATTGAAACTGAAGCTTTCTTT. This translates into CASSPTIETEAFF.

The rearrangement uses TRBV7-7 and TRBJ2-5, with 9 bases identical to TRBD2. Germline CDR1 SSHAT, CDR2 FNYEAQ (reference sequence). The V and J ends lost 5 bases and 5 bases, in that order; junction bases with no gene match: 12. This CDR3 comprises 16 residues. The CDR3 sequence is CASSAGGLAGRETQYF. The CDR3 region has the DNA TGTGCCAGCAGCGCAGGGGGGCTAGCGGGACGGGAGACCCAGTACTTC.

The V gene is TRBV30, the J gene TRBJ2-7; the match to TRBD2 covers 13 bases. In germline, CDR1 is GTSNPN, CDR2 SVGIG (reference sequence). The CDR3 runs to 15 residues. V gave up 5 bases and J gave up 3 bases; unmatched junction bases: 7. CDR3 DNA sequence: TGTGCCTGGGATGGGACTAGCGGGAATTTCTACGAGCAGTACTTC. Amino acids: CAWDGTSGNFYEQYF.

CDR3 coding DNA: TGTGCCAGCAGCCAAGCCCGGGGGGTGGGGGAGACCCAGTACTTC. It yields the protein CASSQARGVGETQYF. The chain carries TRBV3-1 (or the pseudogene TRBV3-2) and TRBJ2-5, with 7 bases matching TRBD2. The CDR3 covers 15 residues. V gave up 1 base and J gave up 5 bases; unmatched junction bases: 7. Germline V CDR1 and CDR2: LGHDT, YNNKEL (reference sequence).

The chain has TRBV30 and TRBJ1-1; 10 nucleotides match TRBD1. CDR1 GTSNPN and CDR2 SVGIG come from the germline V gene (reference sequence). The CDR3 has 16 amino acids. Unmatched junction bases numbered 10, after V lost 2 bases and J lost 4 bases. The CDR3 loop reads CAWSRGTGVRGTEAFF. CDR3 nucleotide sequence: TGTGCCTGGAGTAGGGGGACAGGGGTCAGGGGCACTGAAGCTTTCTTT.

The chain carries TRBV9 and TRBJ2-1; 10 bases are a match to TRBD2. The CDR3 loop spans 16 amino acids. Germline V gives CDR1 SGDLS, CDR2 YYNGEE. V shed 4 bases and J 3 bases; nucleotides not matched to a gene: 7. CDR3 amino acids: CASSPGGLAVYNEQFF. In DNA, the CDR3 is TGTGCCAGCAGCCCAGGCGGACTAGCGGTCTACAATGAGCAGTTCTTC.

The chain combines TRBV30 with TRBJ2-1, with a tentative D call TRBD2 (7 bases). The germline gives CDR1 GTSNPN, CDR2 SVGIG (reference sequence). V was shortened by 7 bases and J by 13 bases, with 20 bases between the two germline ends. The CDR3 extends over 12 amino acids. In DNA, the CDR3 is TGTGCCTCCACGGGGGGCGGATTCCCCCAGTTCTTC. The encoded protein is CASTGGGFPQFF.